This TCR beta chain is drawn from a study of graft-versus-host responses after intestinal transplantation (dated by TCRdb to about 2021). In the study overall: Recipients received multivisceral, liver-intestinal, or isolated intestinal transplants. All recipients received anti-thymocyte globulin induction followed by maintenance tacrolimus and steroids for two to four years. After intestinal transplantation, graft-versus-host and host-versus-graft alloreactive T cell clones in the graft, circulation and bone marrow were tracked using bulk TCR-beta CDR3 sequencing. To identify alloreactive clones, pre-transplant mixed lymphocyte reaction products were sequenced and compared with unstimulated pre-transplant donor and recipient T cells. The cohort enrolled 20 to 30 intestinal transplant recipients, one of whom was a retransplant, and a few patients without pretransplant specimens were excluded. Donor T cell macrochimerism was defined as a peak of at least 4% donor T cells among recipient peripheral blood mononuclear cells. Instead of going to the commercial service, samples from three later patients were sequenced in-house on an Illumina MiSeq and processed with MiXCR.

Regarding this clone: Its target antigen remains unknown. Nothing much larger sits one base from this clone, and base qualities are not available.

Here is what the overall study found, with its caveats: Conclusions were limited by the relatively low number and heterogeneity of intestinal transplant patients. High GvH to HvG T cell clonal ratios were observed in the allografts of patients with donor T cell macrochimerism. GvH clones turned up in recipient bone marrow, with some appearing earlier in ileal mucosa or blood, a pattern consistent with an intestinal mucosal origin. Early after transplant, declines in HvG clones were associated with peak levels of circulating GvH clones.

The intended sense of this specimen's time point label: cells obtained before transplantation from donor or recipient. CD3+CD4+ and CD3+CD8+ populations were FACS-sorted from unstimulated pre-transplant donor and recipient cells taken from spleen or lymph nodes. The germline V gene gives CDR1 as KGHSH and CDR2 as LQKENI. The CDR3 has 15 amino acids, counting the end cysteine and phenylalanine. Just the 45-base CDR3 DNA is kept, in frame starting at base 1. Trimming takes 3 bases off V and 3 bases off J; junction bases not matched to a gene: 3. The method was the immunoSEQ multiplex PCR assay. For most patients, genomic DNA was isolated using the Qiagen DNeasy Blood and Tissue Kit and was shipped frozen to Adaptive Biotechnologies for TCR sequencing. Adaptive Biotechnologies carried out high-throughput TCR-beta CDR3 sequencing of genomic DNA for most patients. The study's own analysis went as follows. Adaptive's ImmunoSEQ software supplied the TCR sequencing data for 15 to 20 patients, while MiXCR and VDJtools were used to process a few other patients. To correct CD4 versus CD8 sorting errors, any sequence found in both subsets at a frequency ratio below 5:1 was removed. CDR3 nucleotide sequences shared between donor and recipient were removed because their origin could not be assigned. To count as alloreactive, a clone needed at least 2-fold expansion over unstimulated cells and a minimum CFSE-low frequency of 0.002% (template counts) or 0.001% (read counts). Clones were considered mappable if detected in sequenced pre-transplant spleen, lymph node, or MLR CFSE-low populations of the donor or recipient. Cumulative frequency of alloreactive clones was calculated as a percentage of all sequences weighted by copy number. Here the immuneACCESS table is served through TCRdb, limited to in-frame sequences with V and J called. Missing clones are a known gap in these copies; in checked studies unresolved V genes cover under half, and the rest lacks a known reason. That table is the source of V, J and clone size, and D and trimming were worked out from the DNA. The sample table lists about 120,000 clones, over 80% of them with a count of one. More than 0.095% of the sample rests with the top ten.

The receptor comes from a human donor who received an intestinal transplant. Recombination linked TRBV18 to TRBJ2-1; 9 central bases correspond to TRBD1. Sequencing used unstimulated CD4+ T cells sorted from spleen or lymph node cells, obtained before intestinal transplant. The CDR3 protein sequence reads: CASSPGTGNYNEQFF. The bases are TGTGCCAGCTCACCTGGGACAGGGAACTACAATGAGCAGTTCTTC.